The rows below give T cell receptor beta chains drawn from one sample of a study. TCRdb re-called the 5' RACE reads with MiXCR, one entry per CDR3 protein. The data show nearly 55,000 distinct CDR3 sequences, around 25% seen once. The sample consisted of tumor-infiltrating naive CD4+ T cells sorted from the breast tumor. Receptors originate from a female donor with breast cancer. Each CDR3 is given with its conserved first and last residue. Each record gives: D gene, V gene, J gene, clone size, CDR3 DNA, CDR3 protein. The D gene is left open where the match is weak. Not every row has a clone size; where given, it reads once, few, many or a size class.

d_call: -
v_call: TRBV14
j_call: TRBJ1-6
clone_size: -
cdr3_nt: TGTGCCAGCAGCCAACGGGGCGATGGATCACCCCTCCACTTT
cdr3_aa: CASSQRGDGSPLHF

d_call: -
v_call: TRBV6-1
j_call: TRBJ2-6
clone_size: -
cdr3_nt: TGTGCCAGCAGCACGACTGGGTCTGGGGCCAACGTCCTGACTTTC
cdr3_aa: CASSTTGSGANVLTF

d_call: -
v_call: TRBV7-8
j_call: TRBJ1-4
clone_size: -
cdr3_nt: TGTGCCAGCAGCTTAGTTCGACGGGGTTATTGCGAAAAACTGTTTTTT
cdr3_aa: CASSLVRRGYCEKLFF

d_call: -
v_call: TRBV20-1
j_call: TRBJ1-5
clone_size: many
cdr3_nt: TGCAGTGCTAGAGACCAGCGGCATAGCAATCAGCCCCAGCATTTT
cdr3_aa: CSARDQRHSNQPQHF

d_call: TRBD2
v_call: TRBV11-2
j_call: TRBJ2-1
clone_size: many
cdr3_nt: TGTGCCAGCAGCAAATCCGGGACTAAGTACAATGAGCAGTTCTTC
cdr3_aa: CASSKSGTKYNEQFF

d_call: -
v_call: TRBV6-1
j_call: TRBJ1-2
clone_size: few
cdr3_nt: TGTGCCAGCAGTGAAGAGAGGAGGGGTGACTATGGCTACACCTTC
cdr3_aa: CASSEERRGDYGYTF

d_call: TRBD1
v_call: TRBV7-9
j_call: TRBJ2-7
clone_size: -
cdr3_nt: TGTGCCAGCAGCCGCACCCCGGGACAGAGAGACGAGCAGTACTTC
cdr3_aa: CASSRTPGQRDEQYF

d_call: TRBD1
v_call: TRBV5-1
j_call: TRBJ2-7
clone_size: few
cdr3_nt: TGCGCCAGCAGCCGAGACAGGGGATCCTACGAGCAGTACTTC
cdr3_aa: CASSRDRGSYEQYF

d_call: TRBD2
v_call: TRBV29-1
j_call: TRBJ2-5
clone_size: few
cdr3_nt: TGCAGCGTTGAAATGAGGCTAGCGGGCCCCCAAGAGACCCAGTACTTC
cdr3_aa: CSVEMRLAGPQETQYF

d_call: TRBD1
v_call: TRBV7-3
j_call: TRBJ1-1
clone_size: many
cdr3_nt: TGTGCCAGCAGCCCTTCCCCCCAGGGGGCAGCAACTGAAGCTTTCTTT
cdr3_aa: CASSPSPQGAATEAFF

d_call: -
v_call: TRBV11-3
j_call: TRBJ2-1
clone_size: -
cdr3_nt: TGTGCCAGCAGCCTAGGCGCGGGACTCAGCAATGAGCAGTTCTTC
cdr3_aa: CASSLGAGLSNEQFF

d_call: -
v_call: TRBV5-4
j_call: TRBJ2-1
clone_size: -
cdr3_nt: TGTGCCAGCAGCTCTTGGGGTGCAGTTAACAATGAGCAGTTCTTC
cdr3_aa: CASSSWGAVNNEQFF

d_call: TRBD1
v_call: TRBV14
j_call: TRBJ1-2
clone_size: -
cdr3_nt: TGTGCCAGCAGCCAAGGCCGACAGGGCGGCTACACCTTC
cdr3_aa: CASSQGRQGGYTF

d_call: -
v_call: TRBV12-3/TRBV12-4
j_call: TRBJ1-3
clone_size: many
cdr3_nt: TGTGCCAGCAGTCGATTCCGCTCTGGAAACACCATATATTTT
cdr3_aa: CASSRFRSGNTIYF

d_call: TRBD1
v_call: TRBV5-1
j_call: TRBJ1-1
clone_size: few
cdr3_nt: TGCGCCAGCATACCGGACAGGGTGGATTTTTCAAACACTGAAGCTTTCTTT
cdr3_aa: CASIPDRVDFSNTEAFF

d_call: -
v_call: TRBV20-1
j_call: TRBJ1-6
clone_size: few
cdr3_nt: TGCAGTGCTAGAGAGGGACATAAAAGCTCCTATAATTCACCCCTCCACTTT
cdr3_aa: CSAREGHKSSYNSPLHF

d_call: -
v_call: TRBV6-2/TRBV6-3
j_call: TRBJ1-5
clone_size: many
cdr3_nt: TGTGCCAGCAGTGACAGGTCCAGCAATCAGCCCCAGCATTTT
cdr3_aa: CASSDRSSNQPQHF

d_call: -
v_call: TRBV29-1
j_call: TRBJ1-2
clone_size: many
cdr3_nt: TGCAGCGTTTTTGAGGCAGCTTATGGCTACACCTTC
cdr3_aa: CSVFEAAYGYTF

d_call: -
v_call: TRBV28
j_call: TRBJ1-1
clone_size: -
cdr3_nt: TGTGCCAGCAGTTTATCGGGGCCATATAACACTGAAGCTTTCTTT
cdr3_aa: CASSLSGPYNTEAFF

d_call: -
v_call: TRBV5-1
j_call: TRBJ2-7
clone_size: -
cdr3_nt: TGCGCCAGCAGCCGTGGGGACTTCTACGAGCAGTACTTC
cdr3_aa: CASSRGDFYEQYF

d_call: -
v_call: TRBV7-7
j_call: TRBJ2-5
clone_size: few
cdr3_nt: TGTGCTAGCAGCTTGGTGAGAGGGAACCAAGAGACCCAGTACTTC
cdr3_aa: CASSLVRGNQETQYF

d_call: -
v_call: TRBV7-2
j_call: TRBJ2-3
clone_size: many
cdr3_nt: TGTGCCAGCAGCTTGGGCTACCTTAGCACAGATACGCAGTATTTT
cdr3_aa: CASSLGYLSTDTQYF

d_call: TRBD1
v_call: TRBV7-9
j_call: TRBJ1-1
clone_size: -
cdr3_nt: TGTGCCAGCAGCCGCCCCGGGACAGGGGGCGAAAGGGCTTTCTTT
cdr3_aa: CASSRPGTGGERAFF

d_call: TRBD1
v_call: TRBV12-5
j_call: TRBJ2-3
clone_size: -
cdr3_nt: TGTGCTAGTGGTCCCCGGACAGGGTCAGATACGCAGTATTTT
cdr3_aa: CASGPRTGSDTQYF

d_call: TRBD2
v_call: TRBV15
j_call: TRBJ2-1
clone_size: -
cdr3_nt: TGTGCCACCAGCACCCGGACTAGCGATTACAATGAGCAGTTCTTC
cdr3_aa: CATSTRTSDYNEQFF

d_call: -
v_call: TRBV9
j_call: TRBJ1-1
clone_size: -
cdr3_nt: TGTGCCAGCAGCGTAGGCGGACAGCACGAAACTGAAGCTTTCTTT
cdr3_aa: CASSVGGQHETEAFF

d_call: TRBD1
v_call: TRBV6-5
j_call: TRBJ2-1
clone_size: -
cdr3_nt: TGTGCCAGCAGAAGTTATGAGGGACAGGGGGTGCATGAGCAGTTCTTC
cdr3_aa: CASRSYEGQGVHEQFF

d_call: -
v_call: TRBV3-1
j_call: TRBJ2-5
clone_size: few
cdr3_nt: TGTGCCAGCAGCCAAGCTCTCCCTGGGGGCTCATCGCAAGAGACCCAGTACTTC
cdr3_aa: CASSQALPGGSSQETQYF

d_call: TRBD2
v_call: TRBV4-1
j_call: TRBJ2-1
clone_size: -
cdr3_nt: TGCGCCAGCAGCCAAGCTAGCGGGAGCTCCTACAATGAGCAGTTCTTC
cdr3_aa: CASSQASGSSYNEQFF

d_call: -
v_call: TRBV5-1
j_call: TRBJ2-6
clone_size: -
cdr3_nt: TGCGCCAGCAATGAACAGGAGGTCTCTGGGGCCAACGTCCTGACTTTC
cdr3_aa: CASNEQEVSGANVLTF

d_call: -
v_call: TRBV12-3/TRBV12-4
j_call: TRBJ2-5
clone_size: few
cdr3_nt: TGTGCCAGCAGTACCGGGGAGAAAGAGACCCAGTACTTC
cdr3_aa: CASSTGEKETQYF

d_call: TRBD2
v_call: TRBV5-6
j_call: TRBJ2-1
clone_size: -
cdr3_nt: TGTGCCAGCAGCTTATCGTCTAGCGGGAGGGCCCTCGATGAGCAGTTCTTC
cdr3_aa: CASSLSSSGRALDEQFF

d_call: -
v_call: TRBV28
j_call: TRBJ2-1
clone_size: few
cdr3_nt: TGTGCCAGCAGCCTGCTCTCCCCACAGTCGGGGCGAGGATACAATGAGCAGTTCTTC
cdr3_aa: CASSLLSPQSGRGYNEQFF

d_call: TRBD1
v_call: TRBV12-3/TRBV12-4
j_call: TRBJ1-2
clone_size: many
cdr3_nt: TGTGCCAGCGGGGGACAGCACTATGGCTACACCTTC
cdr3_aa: CASGGQHYGYTF

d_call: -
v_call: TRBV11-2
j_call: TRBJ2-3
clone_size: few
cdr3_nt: TGTGCCAGCATCTCGCAGCAGCCTAGCACAGATACGCAGTATTTT
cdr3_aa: CASISQQPSTDTQYF

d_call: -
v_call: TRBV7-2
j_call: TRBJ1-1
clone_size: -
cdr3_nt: TGTGCCAGCAGCTTAACAGGACTCGGCACTGAAGCTTTCTTT
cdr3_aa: CASSLTGLGTEAFF

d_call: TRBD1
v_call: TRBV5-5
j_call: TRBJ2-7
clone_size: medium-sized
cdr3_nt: TGTGCCAGCAGCGCCGGACGGGACAGGGACTACGAGCAGTACTTC
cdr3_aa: CASSAGRDRDYEQYF

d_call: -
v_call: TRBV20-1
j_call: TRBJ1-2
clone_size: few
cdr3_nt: TGCAGTGCTAGAGATCTAGGCGGCTATGGCTACACCTTC
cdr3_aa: CSARDLGGYGYTF

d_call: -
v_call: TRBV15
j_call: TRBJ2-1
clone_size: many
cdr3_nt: TGTGCCACCAGCAGAGGTATTTTGAAGCAGTTCTTC
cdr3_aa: CATSRGILKQFF

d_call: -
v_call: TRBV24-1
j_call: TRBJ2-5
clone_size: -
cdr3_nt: TGTGCCACCAGTGAAGGAGGGGACGAGACCCAGTACTTC
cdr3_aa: CATSEGGDETQYF

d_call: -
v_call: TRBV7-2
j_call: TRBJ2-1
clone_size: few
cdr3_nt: TGTGCCAGCAGCCCGAGAAGGGATGAGCAGTTCTTC
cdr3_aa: CASSPRRDEQFF

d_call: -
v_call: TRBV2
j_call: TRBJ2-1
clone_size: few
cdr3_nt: TGTGCCAGCGGTGGGGATTACAATGAGCAGTTCTTC
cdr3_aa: CASGGDYNEQFF

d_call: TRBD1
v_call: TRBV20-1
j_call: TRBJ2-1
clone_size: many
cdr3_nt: TGCAGTGCCCTTCCACGGGACAGGTCGGGGAACAATGAGCAGTTCTTC
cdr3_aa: CSALPRDRSGNNEQFF

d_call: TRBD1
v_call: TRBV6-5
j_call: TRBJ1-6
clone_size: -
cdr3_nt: TGTGCCAGCAGTTCGGGGACAGGGGGCGAATCACCCCTCCACTTT
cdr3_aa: CASSSGTGGESPLHF

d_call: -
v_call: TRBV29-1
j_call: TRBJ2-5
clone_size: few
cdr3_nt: TGCAGCGCCGAGCGGAGAAGGAGAGAGACCCAGTACTTC
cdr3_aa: CSAERRRRETQYF

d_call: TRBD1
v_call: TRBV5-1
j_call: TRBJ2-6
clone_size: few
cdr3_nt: TGCGCCAGCAGTGGACAGGGTTACTCTGGGGCCAACGTCCTGACTTTC
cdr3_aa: CASSGQGYSGANVLTF

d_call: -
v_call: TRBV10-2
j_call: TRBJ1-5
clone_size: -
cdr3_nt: TGCGCCAGCAGTGAGGACCAGTACTATAGCAATCAGCCCCAGCATTTT
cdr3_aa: CASSEDQYYSNQPQHF

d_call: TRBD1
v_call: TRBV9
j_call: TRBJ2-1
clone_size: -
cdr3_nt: TGTGCCAGCAGCGTAAAGGTTACAGGGGAGAATGAGCAGTTCTTC
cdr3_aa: CASSVKVTGENEQFF

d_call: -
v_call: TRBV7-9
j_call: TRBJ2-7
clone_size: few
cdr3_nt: TGTGCCAGCAGAGAGGACACCTACGAGCAGTACTTC
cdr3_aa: CASREDTYEQYF

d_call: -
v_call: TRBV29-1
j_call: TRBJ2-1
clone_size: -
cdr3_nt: TGCAGCGTTGAACGCCCGAAGTTGGGGGGCTCCTACAATGAGCAGTTCTTC
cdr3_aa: CSVERPKLGGSYNEQFF

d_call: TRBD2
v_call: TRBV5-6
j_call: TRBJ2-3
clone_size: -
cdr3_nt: TGTGCCAGCAGCCCCACCGGGACTAGGATCGATACGCAGTATTTT
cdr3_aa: CASSPTGTRIDTQYF

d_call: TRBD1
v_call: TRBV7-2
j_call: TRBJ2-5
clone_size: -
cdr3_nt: TGTGCCAGCAGCCGTGGACAGGGTCAGACCCAGTACTTC
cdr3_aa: CASSRGQGQTQYF

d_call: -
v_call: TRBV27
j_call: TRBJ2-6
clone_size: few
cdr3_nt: TGTGCCAGCAGTTTAGGGTTCTCTGGGGCCAACGTCCTGACTTTC
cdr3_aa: CASSLGFSGANVLTF

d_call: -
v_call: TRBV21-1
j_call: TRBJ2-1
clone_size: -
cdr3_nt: TGTGCCAGCAGCAAAGGCACGACCCTAGAAGTTAACAATGAGCAGTTCTTC
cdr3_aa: CASSKGTTLEVNNEQFF

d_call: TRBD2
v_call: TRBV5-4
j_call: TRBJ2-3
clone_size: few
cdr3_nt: TGTGCCAGCAGCTTAACTAGCGCCCGAGGAGATACGCAGTATTTT
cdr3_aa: CASSLTSARGDTQYF